This TCR beta chain comes out of a study of chemoradiotherapy in HPV16-positive cancers. Findings of the study overall: Only two HPV16-positive patients supplied the functional HPV-specificity definition.

Looked up from germline, CDR1 is KGHSH and CDR2 is LQKENI. This CDR3 comprises 16 residues. The V gene lost 3 bases and the J gene lost 0 bases, with 12 bases spanning the gap. Method: immunoSEQ multiplex PCR; TCRdb's copy keeps in-frame clones and lacks some. The sample contains about 68,000 clones, roughly 90% of which appear only once. A note on this clone: Its antigen is currently unknown.

Sample: blood, taken from a patient who underwent chemoradiotherapy. The chain combines TRBV18 with TRBJ1-3; TRBD1 is a possible D gene (5 bases). The receptor comes from a human donor with HPV-associated anogenital cancer. The CDR3 nucleotides are TGTGCCAGCTCACCTCTCGACAGTAGCTCTGGAAACACCATATATTTT. Translation: CASSPLDSSSGNTIYF.